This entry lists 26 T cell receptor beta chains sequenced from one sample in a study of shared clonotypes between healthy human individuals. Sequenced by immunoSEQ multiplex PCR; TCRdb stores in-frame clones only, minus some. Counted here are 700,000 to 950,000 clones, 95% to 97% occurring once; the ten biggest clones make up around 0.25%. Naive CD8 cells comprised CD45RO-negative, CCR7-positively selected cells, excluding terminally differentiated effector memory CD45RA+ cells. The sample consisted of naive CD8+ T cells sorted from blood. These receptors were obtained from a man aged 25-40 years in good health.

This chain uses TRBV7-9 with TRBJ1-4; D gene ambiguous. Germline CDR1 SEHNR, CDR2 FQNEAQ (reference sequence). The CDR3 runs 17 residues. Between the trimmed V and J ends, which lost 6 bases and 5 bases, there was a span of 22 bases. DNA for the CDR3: TGTGCCAGCAGTTTCAGAGAAAACTCGGGAGAGAATGAAAAACTGTTTTTT. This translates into CASSFRENSGENEKLFF.

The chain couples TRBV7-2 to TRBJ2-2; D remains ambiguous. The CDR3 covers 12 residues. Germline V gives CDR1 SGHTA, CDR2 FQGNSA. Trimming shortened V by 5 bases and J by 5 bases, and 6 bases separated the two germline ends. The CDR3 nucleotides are TGTGCCAGCAGCCCCGCAACCGGGGAGCTGTTTTTT. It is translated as CASSPATGELFF.

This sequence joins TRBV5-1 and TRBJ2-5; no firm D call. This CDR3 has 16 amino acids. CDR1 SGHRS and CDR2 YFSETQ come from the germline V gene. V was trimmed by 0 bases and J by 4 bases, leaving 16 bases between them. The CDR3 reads CASSLEAHSSSETQYF. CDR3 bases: TGCGCCAGCAGCTTGGAGGCCCATTCCAGCTCAGAGACCCAGTACTTC. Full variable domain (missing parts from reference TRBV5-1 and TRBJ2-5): KAGVTQTPRYLIKTRGQQVTLSCSPISGHRSVSWYQQTPGQGLQFLFEYFSETQRNKGNFPGRFSGRQFSNSRSEMNVSTLELGDSALYLCASSLEAHSSSETQYFGPGTRLLVL.

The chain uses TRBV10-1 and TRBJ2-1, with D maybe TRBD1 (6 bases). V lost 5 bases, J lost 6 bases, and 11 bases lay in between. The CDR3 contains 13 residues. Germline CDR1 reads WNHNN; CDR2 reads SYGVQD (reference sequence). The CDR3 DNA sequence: TGCGCCAGCAGTCAACAGGGTAGCAATGAGCAGTTCTTC. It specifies CASSQQGSNEQFF.

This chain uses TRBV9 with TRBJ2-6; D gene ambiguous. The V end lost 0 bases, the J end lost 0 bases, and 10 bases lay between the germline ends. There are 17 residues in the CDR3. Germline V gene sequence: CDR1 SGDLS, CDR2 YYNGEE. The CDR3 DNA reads TGTGCCAGCAGCGTAGGCCCCTTTGGCTCTGGGGCCAACGTCCTGACTTTC. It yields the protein CASSVGPFGSGANVLTF.

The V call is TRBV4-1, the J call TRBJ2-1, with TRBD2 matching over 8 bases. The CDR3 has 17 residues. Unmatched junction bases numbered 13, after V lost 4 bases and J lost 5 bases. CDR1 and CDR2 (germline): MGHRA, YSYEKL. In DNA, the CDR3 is TGCGCCAGCAGCCCCGGGGGAGCGGGAGTACTCAACAATGAGCAGTTCTTC. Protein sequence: CASSPGGAGVLNNEQFF.

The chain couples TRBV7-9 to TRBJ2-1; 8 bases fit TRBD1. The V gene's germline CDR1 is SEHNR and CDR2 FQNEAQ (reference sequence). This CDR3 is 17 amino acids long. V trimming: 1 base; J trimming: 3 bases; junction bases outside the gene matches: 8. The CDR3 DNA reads TGTGCCAGCAGCTTAGGCGACCCGGGACAGGTCTACAATGAGCAGTTCTTC. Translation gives CASSLGDPGQVYNEQFF.

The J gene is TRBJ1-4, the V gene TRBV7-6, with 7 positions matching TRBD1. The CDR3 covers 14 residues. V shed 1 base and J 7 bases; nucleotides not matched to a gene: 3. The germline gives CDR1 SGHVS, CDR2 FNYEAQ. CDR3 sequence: CASSLEQGREKLFF. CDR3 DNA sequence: TGTGCCAGCAGCTTAGAACAGGGGCGTGAAAAACTGTTTTTT.

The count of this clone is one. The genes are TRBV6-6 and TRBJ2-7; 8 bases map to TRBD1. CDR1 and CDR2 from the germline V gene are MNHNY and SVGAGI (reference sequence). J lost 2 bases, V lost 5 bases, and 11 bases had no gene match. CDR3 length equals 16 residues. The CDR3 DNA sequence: TGTGCCAGCAGTCCAACGACAGGGGCAGTAGCCTACGAGCAGTACTTC. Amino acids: CASSPTTGAVAYEQYF.

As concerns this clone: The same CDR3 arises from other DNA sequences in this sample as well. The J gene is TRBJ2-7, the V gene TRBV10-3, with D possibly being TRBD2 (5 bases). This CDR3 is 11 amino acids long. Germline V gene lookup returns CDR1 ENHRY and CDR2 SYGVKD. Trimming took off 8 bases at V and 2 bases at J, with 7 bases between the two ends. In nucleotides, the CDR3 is TGTGCCATCTCGGAGGCCTACGAGCAGTACTTC. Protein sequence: CAISEAYEQYF.

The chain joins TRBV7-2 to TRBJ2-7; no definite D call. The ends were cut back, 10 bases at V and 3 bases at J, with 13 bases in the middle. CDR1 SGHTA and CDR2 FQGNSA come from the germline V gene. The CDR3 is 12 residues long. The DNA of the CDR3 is TGTGCCACCTCCGGTGCTGGCTACGAGCAGTACTTC. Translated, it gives CATSGAGYEQYF.

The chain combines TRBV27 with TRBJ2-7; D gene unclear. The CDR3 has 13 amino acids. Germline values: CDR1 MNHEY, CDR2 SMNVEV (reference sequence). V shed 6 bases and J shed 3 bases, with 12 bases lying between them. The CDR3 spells CASRAGRFYEQYF. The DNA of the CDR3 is TGTGCCAGCAGGGCCGGACGGTTCTACGAGCAGTACTTC.

The CDR3, as DNA: TGCGCCAGCAGCCAAAGGGATGGGGCGATCCAAGAGACCCAGTACTTC. Translation: CASSQRDGAIQETQYF. The chain uses TRBV4-1 and TRBJ2-5; D perhaps matches TRBD1 (5 bases). CDR1 is MGHRA, CDR2 YSYEKL, per germline. CDR3 length equals 16 residues. The V and J ends lost 2 bases and 1 base respectively, with 14 bases between them.

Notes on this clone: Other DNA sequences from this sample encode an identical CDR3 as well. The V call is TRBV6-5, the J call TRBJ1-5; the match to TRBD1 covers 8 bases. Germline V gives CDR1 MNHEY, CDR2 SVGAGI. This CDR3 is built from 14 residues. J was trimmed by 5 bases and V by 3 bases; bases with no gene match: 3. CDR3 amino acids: CASSYGTGDQPQHF. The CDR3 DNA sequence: TGTGCCAGCAGTTATGGGACAGGAGATCAGCCCCAGCATTTT.

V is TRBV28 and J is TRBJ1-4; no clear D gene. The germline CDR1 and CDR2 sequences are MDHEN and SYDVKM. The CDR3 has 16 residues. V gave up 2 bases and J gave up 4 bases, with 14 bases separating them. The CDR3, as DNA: TGTGCCAGCAGTTTAGTGGCAGAAATCCTTAATGAAAAACTGTTTTTT. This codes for CASSLVAEILNEKLFF. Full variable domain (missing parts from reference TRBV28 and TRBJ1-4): DVKVTQSSRYLVKRTGEKVFLECVQDMDHENMFWYRQDPGLGLRLIYFSYDVKMKEKGDIPEGYSVSREKKERFSLILESASTNQTSMYLCASSLVAEILNEKLFFGSGTQLSVL.

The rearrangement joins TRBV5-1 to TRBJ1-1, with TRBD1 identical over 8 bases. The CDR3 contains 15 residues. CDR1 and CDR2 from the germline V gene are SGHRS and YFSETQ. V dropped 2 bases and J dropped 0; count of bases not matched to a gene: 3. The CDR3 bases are TGCGCCAGCAGCTTCAAGACAGGGGTGAACACTGAAGCTTTCTTT. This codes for CASSFKTGVNTEAFF.

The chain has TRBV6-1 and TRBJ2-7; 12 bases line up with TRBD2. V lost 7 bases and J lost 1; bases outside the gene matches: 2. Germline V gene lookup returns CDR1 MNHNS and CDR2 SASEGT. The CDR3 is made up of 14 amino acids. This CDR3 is CASTGLAGSYEQYF. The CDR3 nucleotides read TGTGCCAGCACCGGACTAGCGGGGTCCTACGAGCAGTACTTC.

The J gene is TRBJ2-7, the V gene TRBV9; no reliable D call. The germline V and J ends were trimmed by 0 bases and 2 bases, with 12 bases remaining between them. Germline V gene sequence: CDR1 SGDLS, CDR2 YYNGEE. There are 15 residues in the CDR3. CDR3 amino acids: CASSVAYNPAYEQYF. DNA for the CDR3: TGTGCCAGCAGCGTAGCCTACAATCCCGCCTACGAGCAGTACTTC.

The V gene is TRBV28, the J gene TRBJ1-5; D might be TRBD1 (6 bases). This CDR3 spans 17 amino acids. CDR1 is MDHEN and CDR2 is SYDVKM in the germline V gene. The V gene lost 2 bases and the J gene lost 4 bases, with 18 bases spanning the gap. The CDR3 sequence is CASSLDGDTRLNQPQHF. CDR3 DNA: TGTGCCAGCAGTTTAGACGGGGACACAAGGTTAAATCAGCCCCAGCATTTT.

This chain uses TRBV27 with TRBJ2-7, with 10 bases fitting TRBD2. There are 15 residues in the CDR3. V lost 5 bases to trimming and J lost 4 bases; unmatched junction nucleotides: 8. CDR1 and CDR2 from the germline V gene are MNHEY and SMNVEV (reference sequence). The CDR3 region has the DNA TGTGCCAGCAGTCCCAAGGGACTAGCGATTTACGAGCAGTACTTC. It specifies CASSPKGLAIYEQYF.

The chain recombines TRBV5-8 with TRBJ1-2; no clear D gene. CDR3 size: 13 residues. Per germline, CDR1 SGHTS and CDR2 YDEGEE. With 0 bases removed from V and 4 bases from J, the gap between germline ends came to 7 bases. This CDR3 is CASSLEGIYGYTF. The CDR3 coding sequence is TGTGCCAGCAGCTTGGAAGGGATCTATGGCTACACCTTC.

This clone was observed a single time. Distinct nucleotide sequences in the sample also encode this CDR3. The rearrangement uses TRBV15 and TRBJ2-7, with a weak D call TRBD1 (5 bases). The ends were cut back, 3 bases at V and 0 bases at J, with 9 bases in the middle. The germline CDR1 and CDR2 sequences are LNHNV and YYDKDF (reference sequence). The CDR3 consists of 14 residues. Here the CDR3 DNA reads TGTGCCACCAGCAGTAGGGGCAGCTCCTACGAGCAGTACTTC. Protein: CATSSRGSSYEQYF.

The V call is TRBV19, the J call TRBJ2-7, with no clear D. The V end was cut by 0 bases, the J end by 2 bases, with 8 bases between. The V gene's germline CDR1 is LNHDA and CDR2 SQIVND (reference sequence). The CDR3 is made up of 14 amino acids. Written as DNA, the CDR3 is TGTGCCAGTAGTATAGAGGGCGGAACCTACGAGCAGTACTTC. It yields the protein CASSIEGGTYEQYF.

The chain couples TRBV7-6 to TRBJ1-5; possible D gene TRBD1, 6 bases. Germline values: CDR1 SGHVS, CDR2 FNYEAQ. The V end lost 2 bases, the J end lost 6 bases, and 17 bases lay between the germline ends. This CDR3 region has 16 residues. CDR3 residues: CASSLYGRGSSQPQHF. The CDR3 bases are TGTGCCAGCAGCTTATACGGCAGGGGATCTTCTCAGCCCCAGCATTTT.

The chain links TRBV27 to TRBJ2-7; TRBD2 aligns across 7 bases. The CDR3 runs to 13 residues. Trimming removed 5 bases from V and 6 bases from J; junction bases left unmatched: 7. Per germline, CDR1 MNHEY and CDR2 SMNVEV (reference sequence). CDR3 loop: CASSPWDYREQYF. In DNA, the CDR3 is TGTGCCAGCAGTCCATGGGACTACCGCGAGCAGTACTTC.

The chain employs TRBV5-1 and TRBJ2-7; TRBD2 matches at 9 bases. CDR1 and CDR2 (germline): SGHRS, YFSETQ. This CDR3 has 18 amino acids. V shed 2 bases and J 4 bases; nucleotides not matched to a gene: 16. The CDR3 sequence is CASSLGDREREEDYEQYF. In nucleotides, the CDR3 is TGCGCCAGCAGCTTAGGGGATAGGGAGCGGGAGGAGGATTACGAGCAGTACTTC.